This T cell receptor beta chain was recovered during a study of cytomegalovirus exposure and HLA in healthy donors. The CDR3 runs 14 residues. Germline V lookup: CDR1 SGHRS, CDR2 YFSETQ. Trimming took off 3 bases at V and 2 bases at J, with 11 bases between the two ends. 13 Jbeta primers and 60 Vbeta primers were used for the PCR. Clones were read by immunoSEQ multiplex PCR, and TCRdb kept only the in-frame ones, dropping some. The sample has 150,000 to 180,000 clones, approximately 72% seen once. This clone was observed a few times. Its antigen remains unidentified. Regarding the study as a whole: A later analysis linked a missense DCLRE1C variant to TCR beta V- and J-gene trimming.

Sample: PBMCs. This chain links TRBV5-1 with TRBJ1-1; possible D gene TRBD1, 6 bases. This receptor was taken from a man aged 18-30 years in good health and CMV-seronegative. The CDR3 DNA reads TGCGCCAGCAGCTCCGGACAGAGCAACACTGAAGCTTTCTTT. Its protein product is CASSSGQSNTEAFF. Looking up the rest from reference TRBV5-1 and TRBJ1-1 gives the full variable domain: KAGVTQTPRYLIKTRGQQVTLSCSPISGHRSVSWYQQTPGQGLQFLFEYFSETQRNKGNFPGRFSGRQFSNSRSEMNVSTLELGDSALYLCASSSGQSNTEAFFGQGTRLTVV.